The 26 T cell receptor beta chains below all came from one sample that was sequenced in a study of regulatory T cells in long-lasting Graves disease. Through Arm-PCR of CDR3 regions and iRepertoire HTBI primers, TCR beta libraries were built. MiXCR, applied by TCRdb to the multiplex PCR reads, yields one record per CDR3 protein. Seen here are roughly 500,000 distinct CDR3 sequences, about 20% observed once, and the top ten hold 7.8%. Specified time point: persistent/refractory GD, antithyroid drugs over 5 years with positive TRAb. RNA from PBMCs was the source of the TCR library. The sample in question was peripheral blood mononuclear cells (PBMCs), obtained when the disease was refractory, from a patient treated with antithyroid drugs. These receptors were obtained from a female donor with Graves disease.

This clonotype was seen repeatedly, ten times or more. V is TRBV12-3 or TRBV12-4 and J is TRBJ1-1; tentative D call: TRBD1 (5 bases). Trimming stripped 5 bases from V and 6 bases from J, with 13 bases between. This CDR3 comprises 13 residues. The CDR3 spells CASSPRESAEAFF. The CDR3 DNA is TGTGCCAGCAGTCCCAGGGAGAGCGCTGAAGCTTTCTTT.

The V and J genes are TRBV5-8 and TRBJ1-2; perhaps TRBD1 as D (5 bases). V was clipped by 0 bases and J by 6 bases, with 9 bases between them. Germline values: CDR1 SGHTS, CDR2 YDEGEE. The CDR3 runs 13 residues. The CDR3 loop reads CASSLDQGHGYTF. DNA of the CDR3: TGTGCCAGCAGCTTGGACCAGGGCCATGGCTACACCTTC. Combining the CDR3 with reference TRBV5-8 and TRBJ1-2 gives the whole variable domain EAGVTQSPTHLIKTRGQQATLRCSPISGHTSVYWYQQALGLGLQFLLWYDEGEERNRGNFPPRFSGRQFPNYSSELNVNALELEDSALYLCASSLDQGHGYTFGSGTRLTVV.

There are many counts of this clonotype. This rearrangement joins TRBV13 to TRBJ2-5; 9 bases align to TRBD2. J gave up 7 bases and V 4 bases, and 4 bases lay outside the gene matches. The CDR3 consists of 13 residues. Germline CDR1 and CDR2: PRHDT and FYEKMQ (reference sequence). CDR3 nucleotide sequence: TGTGCCAGCAGCTCGGGACTAGCTGTGACCCAGTACTTC. This translates into CASSSGLAVTQYF.

This clonotype was seen a handful of times. V is TRBV7-6 and J is TRBJ2-2, with D possibly TRBD1 on 6 matching bases. Germline V gives CDR1 SGHVS, CDR2 FNYEAQ. V was cut by 3 bases and J by 4 bases, with 12 bases left in between. The CDR3 spans 15 residues. The CDR3 DNA is TGTGCCAGCAGCTTGGCAGGGGAGATCACCGGGGAGCTGTTTTTT. It encodes CASSLAGEITGELFF. Based on the CDR3 plus reference TRBV7-6 and TRBJ2-2, the full variable domain is GAGVSQSPRYKVTKRGQDVALRCDPISGHVSLYWYRQALGQGPEFLTYFNYEAQQDKSGLPNDRFSAERPEGSISTLTIQRTEQRDSAMYRCASSLAGEITGELFFGEGSRLTVL.

J is TRBJ1-3 and V is TRBV6-2 or TRBV6-3, with unresolved D. CDR3 length: 16 amino acids. From germline, CDR1 is MNHEY and CDR2 SVGEGT. Trimming removed 6 bases at V and 4 bases at J, with 19 bases between. The CDR3 DNA reads as TGTGCCAGCAGCTTTAGCCACATGGTCCGAGGAAACACCATATATTTT. This translates into CASSFSHMVRGNTIYF.

The V and J genes are TRBV18 and TRBJ2-2; 8 bases fit TRBD1. Germline V gene lookup returns CDR1 KGHSH and CDR2 LQKENI. With 5 bases clipped from V and 0 bases from J, the junction kept 5 bases outside the gene matches. This CDR3 comprises 16 residues. CDR3 nucleotide sequence: TGTGCCAGCTCAACCCAGGGGGCGCCGAACACCGGGGAGCTGTTTTTT. Amino acid sequence: CASSTQGAPNTGELFF.

The chain couples TRBV15 to TRBJ2-3, with D perhaps TRBD1 or TRBD2 (5 bases each). CDR1 is LNHNV and CDR2 is YYDKDF in the germline V gene (reference sequence). V was cut by 4 bases and J by 6 bases, with 17 bases left in between. The CDR3 contains 15 residues. CDR3 sequence: CATSMPGPEVDTQYF. CDR3 nucleotides: TGTGCCACCAGCATGCCGGGACCGGAGGTGGATACGCAGTATTTT.

In DNA form, the CDR3 reads TGTGCCAGCAGTCAGAGGGACAGCGGCGCAGATACGCAGTATTTT. This codes for CASSQRDSGADTQYF. The chain uses TRBV6-2 or TRBV6-3 and TRBJ2-3, with 7 bases that match TRBD1. From germline, CDR1 is MNHEY and CDR2 SVGEGT. The CDR3 loop spans 15 amino acids. Trimming at V came to 5 bases and at J to 4 bases, leaving 9 bases not matched to a gene.

This clonotype has ten or more counts. The chain has TRBV5-1 and TRBJ1-1, with D perhaps matching TRBD1 (6 bases). Germline V CDR1 and CDR2: SGHRS, YFSETQ. The CDR3 extends over 14 amino acids. The V end was cut by 5 bases, the J end by 1 base, with 12 bases between. The CDR3 coding sequence is TGCGCCAGCAGGGCGGGGGGGCCGAACACTGAAGCTTTCTTT. This translates into CASRAGGPNTEAFF.

This chain uses TRBV4-1 with TRBJ2-7; 11 bases are a match to TRBD2. This CDR3 is built from 15 residues. V shed 1 base, J shed 2 bases, and the junction held 1 base outside the gene matches. In germline, CDR1 is MGHRA, CDR2 YSYEKL. The CDR3 bases are TGCGCCAGCAGCCAAGGTAGCGGGAGGGCCTACGAGCAGTACTTC. Translating gives CASSQGSGRAYEQYF.

This clonotype came up a few times. The chain joins TRBV14 to TRBJ1-1, with 7 bases matching TRBD1. The CDR3 is 15 amino acids. V was pared by 0 bases and J by 3 bases, with 4 bases of the junction left unmatched. The germline CDR1 and CDR2 sequences are SGHDN and FVKESK. DNA of the CDR3: TGTGCCAGCAGCCAAGACCCCGGACAGGACACTGAAGCTTTCTTT. This encodes CASSQDPGQDTEAFF.

This clonotype was observed many times. This rearrangement joins TRBV12-3 or TRBV12-4 to TRBJ2-5, with 9 bases that match TRBD2. Trimming cost V 6 bases and J 2 bases; bases outside gene matches: 7. The CDR3 is 15 amino acids. The CDR3: CASSLAGGGQETQYF. Written as DNA, the CDR3 is TGTGCCAGCAGCTTGGCGGGAGGGGGGCAAGAGACCCAGTACTTC.

The V and J genes are TRBV5-1 and TRBJ1-1, with a weak D call TRBD1 (5 bases). Trimming removed 4 bases at V and 1 base at J, with 11 bases between. This CDR3 is built from 14 residues. Per germline, CDR1 SGHRS and CDR2 YFSETQ. The CDR3 DNA reads as TGCGCCAGCAGCGTAATCGGACAGAACACTGAAGCTTTCTTT. This translates into CASSVIGQNTEAFF.

This clonotype was seen a handful of times. CDR3 DNA: TGTGCCATCAGTGAAGTTGGGGTCCCCCAAGAGACCCAGTACTTC. Its protein is CAISEVGVPQETQYF. The chain links TRBV10-3 to TRBJ2-5; D not resolved. The ends were cut back, 3 bases at V and 1 base at J, with 12 bases in the middle. Germline V gene data show CDR1 as ENHRY and CDR2 as SYGVKD. The CDR3 has 15 residues.

The chain combines TRBV7-3 with TRBJ2-2; D is possibly TRBD1 (6 bases). Germline CDR1 reads SGHTA; CDR2 reads FQGTGA. Trimming pared 6 bases from V and 6 bases from J, leaving 14 bases between. The CDR3 is made up of 14 amino acids. The CDR3 DNA sequence: TGTGCCAGCAGGCAGACTGACAGGCCCGGGGAGCTGTTTTTT. The encoded protein is CASRQTDRPGELFF.

This clonotype was recorded many times. The CDR3 here is CASSLIGGQAGGYGYTF. For the CDR3, the DNA is TGTGCCAGCAGTTTAATCGGGGGACAGGCTGGTGGCTATGGCTACACCTTC. V gene TRBV28 combines with J gene TRBJ1-2, with TRBD1 identical over 8 bases. There are 17 residues in the CDR3. After removal of 2 bases from V and 4 bases from J, the junction contained 12 bases not matched to a gene. CDR1 is MDHEN, CDR2 SYDVKM, per germline.

This clonotype was detected many times. The rearrangement links TRBV6-2 or TRBV6-3 to TRBJ1-1; D perhaps matches TRBD1 (5 bases). The germline V gene has CDR1 MNHEY and CDR2 SVGEGT. V dropped 5 bases and J dropped 0 bases, with 13 bases sitting between them. The length of the CDR3 is 15 residues. CDR3 loop: CASSPSGVVNTEAFF. DNA for the CDR3: TGTGCCAGCAGTCCCTCGGGGGTGGTGAACACTGAAGCTTTCTTT.

The chain joins TRBV28 to TRBJ1-2, with D perhaps matching TRBD1 (6 bases). V shed 1 base and J shed 5 bases, with 11 bases lying between them. This CDR3 region has 14 residues. CDR1 MDHEN and CDR2 SYDVKM come from the germline V gene. The CDR3 spells CASSLLGGGYGYTF. CDR3 DNA: TGTGCCAGCAGTTTATTAGGGGGTGGTTATGGCTACACCTTC.

This clonotype appeared many times. V and J are TRBV28 and TRBJ2-7; D might be TRBD1 or TRBD2, each matching 5 bases. V lost 2 bases to trimming and J lost 5 bases, with 19 bases between them. Germline CDR1 is MDHEN and CDR2 is SYDVKM. CDR3 length equals 16 residues. The CDR3 protein is CASSLTRGQGSNEQYF. The CDR3 nucleotides read TGTGCCAGCAGTTTAACCCGAGGGCAGGGTTCCAACGAGCAGTACTTC.

This clonotype has a count of ten or more. The chain uses TRBV28 and TRBJ2-5, with D perhaps given as TRBD1 or TRBD2 (5 bases each). CDR1 and CDR2 from the germline V gene are MDHEN and SYDVKM. The CDR3 extends over 16 amino acids. V was trimmed by 4 bases and J by 1 base, leaving 16 bases between them. CDR3 in amino acids: CASSSGTTFFQETQYF. In DNA form, the CDR3 reads TGTGCCAGCAGTTCCGGGACCACCTTCTTCCAAGAGACCCAGTACTTC.

This clonotype was counted between two and nine times. The J gene is TRBJ2-7, the V gene TRBV27; D unclear. Trimming cost V 8 bases and J 0 bases, with 2 bases left between them. Germline V CDR1 and CDR2: MNHEY, SMNVEV (reference sequence). The CDR3 sequence is 10 residues long. The CDR3 bases are TGTGCCAGCGCCTCCTACGAGCAGTACTTC. It encodes CASASYEQYF.

This clonotype was counted only a few times. The chain has TRBV2 and TRBJ1-2; D is uncertain. This CDR3 is built from 12 residues. Trimming stripped 6 bases from V and 4 bases from J, with 9 bases between. The germline CDR1 and CDR2 sequences are SNHLY and FYNNEI. The CDR3 DNA reads TGTGCCAGCAGCCCGGAGGCCTATGGCTACACCTTC. It codes for CASSPEAYGYTF. Full variable domain (outside the CDR3, taken from reference TRBV2 and TRBJ1-2): EPEVTQTPSHQVTQMGQEVILRCVPISNHLYFYWYRQILGQKVEFLVSFYNNEISEKSEIFDDQFSVERPDGSNFTLKIRSTKLEDSAMYFCASSPEAYGYTFGSGTRLTVV.

This clonotype turned up a few times. This chain connects TRBV5-1 to TRBJ1-4; D is uncertain. The germline V gene has CDR1 SGHRS and CDR2 YFSETQ. Trimming removed 6 bases at V and 6 bases at J, with 18 bases between. This CDR3 has 15 amino acids. In nucleotides, the CDR3 is TGCGCCAGCAAATGGAGGGTTACGGGTGATGAAAAACTGTTTTTT. Translation: CASKWRVTGDEKLFF.

This clonotype was recorded a few times. The chain is built from TRBV6-1 and TRBJ1-1, with no clear D. This CDR3 spans 12 amino acids. CDR1 MNHNS and CDR2 SASEGT come from the germline V gene. The V end lost 10 bases, the J end lost 3 bases, and 12 bases lay between the germline ends. CDR3 amino acids: CATRGMDTEAFF. DNA of the CDR3: TGTGCCACCCGGGGAATGGACACTGAAGCTTTCTTT.

This clonotype was observed at least ten times. This chain connects TRBV6-1 to TRBJ2-7; tentative D call: TRBD2 (5 bases). The CDR3 loop spans 14 amino acids. Germline V gene sequence: CDR1 MNHNS, CDR2 SASEGT. Trimming removed 5 bases at V and 5 bases at J, with 16 bases between. The CDR3 sequence is CASSPPRGSDEQYF. The DNA of the CDR3 is TGTGCCAGCAGTCCTCCTCGGGGTAGCGACGAGCAGTACTTC.

At least ten counts were recorded for this clonotype. V gene TRBV12-3 or TRBV12-4 combines with J gene TRBJ1-1; the match to TRBD1 covers 9 bases. This CDR3 spans 14 amino acids. V was clipped by 6 bases and J by 7 bases; unmatched bases: 9. CDR3 sequence reads: CASSPGTGWGEAFF. CDR3 DNA sequence: TGTGCCAGCAGCCCTGGGACAGGGTGGGGTGAAGCTTTCTTT.